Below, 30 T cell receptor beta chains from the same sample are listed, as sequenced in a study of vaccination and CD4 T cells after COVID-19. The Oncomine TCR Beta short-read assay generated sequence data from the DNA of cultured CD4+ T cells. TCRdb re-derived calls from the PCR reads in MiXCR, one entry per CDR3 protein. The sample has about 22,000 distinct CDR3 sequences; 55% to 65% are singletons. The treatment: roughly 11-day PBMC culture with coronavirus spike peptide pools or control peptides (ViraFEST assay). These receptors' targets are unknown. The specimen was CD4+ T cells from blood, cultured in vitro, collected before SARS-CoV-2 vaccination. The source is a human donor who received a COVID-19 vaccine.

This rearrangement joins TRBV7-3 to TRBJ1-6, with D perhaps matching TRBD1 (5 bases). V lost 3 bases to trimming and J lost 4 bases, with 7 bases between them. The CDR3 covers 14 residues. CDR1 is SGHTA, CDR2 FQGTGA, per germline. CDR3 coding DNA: TGTGCCAGCAGCTTGGGACCGTATAATTCACCCCTCCACTTT. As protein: CASSLGPYNSPLHF.

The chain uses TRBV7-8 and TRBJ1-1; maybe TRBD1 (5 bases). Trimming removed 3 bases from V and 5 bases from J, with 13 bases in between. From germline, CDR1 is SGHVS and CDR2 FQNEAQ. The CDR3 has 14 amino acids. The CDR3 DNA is TGTGCCAGCAGCTTTGGGGGTCGGAATACTGAAGCTTTCTTT. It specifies CASSFGGRNTEAFF.

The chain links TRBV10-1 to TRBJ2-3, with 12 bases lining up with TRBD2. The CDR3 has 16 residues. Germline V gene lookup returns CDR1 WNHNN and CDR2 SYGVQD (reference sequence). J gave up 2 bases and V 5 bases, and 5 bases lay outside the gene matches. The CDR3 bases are TGCGCCAGCAGTCCCAGACTAGCGGGGGACACAGATACGCAGTATTTT. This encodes CASSPRLAGDTDTQYF.

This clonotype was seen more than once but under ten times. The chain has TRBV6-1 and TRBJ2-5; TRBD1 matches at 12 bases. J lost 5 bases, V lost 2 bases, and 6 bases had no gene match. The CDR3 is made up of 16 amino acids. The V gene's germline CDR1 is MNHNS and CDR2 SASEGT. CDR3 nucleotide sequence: TGTGCCAGCAGTGAACTTGGGACAGGGGGCTTGGAGACCCAGTACTTC. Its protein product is CASSELGTGGLETQYF.

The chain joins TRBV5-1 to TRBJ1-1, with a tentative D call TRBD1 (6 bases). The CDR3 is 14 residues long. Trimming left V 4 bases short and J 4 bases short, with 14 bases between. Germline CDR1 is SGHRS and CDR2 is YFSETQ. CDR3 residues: CASSRGTPVTEAFF. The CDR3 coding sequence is TGCGCCAGCAGCCGTGGGACACCGGTCACTGAAGCTTTCTTT.

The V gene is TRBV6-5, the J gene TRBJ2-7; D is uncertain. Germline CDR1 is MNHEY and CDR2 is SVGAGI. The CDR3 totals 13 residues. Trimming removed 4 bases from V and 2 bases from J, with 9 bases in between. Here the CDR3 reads CASSSARAYEQYF. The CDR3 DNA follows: TGTGCCAGCAGTTCGGCCCGAGCCTACGAGCAGTACTTC.

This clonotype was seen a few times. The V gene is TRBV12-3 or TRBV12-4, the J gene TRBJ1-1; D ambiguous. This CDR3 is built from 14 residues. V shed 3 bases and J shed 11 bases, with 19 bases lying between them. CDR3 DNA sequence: TGTGCCAGCAGTTTTCGTAGCCCCTATGACGCGGCTTTCTTT. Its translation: CASSFRSPYDAAFF.

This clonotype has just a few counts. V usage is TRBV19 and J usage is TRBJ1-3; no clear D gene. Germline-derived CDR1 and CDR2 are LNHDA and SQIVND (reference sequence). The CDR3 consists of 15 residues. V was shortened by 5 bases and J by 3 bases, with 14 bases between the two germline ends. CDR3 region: CASSPSGSRGNTIYF. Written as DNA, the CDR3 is TGTGCCAGTAGTCCCTCGGGGTCTCGTGGAAACACCATATATTTT.

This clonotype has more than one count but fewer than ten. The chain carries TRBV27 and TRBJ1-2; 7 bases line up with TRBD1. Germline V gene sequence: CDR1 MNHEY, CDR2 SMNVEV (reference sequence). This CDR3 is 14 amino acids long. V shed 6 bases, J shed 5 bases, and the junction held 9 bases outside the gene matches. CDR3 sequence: CASRPQGEIYGYTF. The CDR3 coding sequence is TGTGCCAGCAGGCCCCAGGGGGAAATATATGGCTACACCTTC.

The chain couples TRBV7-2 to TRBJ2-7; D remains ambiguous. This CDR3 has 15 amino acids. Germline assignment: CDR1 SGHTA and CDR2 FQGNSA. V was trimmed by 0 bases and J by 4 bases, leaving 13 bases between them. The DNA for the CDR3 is TGTGCCAGCAGCTTAGCTTACGTATCCACGTACGAGCAGTACTTC. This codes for CASSLAYVSTYEQYF.

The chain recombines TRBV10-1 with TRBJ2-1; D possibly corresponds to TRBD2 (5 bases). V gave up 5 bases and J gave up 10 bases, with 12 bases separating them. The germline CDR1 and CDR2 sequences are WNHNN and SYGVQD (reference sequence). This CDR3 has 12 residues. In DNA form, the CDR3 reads TGCGCCAGCAGTTTTTCAAGCGGCGAGCAGTTCTTC. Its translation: CASSFSSGEQFF.

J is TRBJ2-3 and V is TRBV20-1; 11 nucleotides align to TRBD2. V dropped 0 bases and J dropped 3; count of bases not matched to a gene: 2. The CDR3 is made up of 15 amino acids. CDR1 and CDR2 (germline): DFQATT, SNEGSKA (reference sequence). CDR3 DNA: TGCAGTGCTAGAGATAGCGGGGGGGCGACAGATACGCAGTATTTT. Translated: CSARDSGGATDTQYF.

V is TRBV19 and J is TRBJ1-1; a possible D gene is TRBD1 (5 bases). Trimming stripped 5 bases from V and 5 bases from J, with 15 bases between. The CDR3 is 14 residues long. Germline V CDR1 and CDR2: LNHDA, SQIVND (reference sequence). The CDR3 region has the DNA TGTGCCAGTAGTGCCCGACAGAGAGGTACTGAAGCTTTCTTT. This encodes CASSARQRGTEAFF.

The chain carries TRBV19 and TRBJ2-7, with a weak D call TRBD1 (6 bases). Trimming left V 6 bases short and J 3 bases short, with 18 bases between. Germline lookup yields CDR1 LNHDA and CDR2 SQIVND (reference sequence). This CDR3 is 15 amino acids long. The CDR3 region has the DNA TGTGCCAGTAGCGAATCTCGGACAGTTCTCTACGAGCAGTACTTC. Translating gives CASSESRTVLYEQYF.

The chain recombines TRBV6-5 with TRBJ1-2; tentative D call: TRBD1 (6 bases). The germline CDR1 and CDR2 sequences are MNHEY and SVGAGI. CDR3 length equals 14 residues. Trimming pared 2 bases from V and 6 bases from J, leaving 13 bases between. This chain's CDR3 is CASSYAQGRDGYTF. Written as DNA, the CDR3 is TGTGCCAGCAGTTACGCACAGGGAAGAGATGGCTACACCTTC.

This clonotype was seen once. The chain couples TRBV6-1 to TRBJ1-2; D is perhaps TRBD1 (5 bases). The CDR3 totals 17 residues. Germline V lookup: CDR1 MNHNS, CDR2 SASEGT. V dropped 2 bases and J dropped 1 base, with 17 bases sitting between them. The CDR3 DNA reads TGTGCCAGCAGTGAAATCCCCAGGGCCTGGTTTAACTATGGCTACACCTTC. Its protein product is CASSEIPRAWFNYGYTF.

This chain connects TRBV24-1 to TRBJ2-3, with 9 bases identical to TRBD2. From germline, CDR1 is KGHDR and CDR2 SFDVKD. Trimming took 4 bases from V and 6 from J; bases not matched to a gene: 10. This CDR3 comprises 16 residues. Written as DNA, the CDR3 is TGTGCCACCAGTGACCAGGGGCGGGGGGGCGGGGATACGCAGTATTTT. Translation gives CATSDQGRGGGDTQYF.

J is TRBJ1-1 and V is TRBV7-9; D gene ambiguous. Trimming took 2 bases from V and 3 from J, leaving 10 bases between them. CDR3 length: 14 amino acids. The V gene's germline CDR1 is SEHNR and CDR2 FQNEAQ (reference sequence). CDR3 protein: CASSLLSVDTEAFF. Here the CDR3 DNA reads TGTGCCAGCAGCTTACTCAGTGTGGACACTGAAGCTTTCTTT.

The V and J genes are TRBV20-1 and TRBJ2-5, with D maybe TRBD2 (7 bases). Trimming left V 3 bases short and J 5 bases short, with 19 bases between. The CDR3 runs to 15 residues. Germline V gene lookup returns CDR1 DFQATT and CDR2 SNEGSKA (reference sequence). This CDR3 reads CSARGGAGDLETQYF. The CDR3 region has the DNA TGCAGTGCTAGGGGGGGGGCCGGTGACTTGGAGACCCAGTACTTC.

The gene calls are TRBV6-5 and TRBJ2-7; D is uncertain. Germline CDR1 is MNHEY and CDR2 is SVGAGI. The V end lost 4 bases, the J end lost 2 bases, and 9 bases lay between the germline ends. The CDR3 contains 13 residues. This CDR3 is CASSLQGTYEQYF. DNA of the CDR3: TGTGCCAGCAGTTTACAAGGAACCTACGAGCAGTACTTC.

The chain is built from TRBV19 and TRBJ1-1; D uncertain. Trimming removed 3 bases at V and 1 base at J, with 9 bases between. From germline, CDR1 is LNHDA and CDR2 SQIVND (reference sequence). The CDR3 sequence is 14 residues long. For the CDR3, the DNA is TGTGCCAGTAGTATCGGGCAGCAGAACACTGAAGCTTTCTTT. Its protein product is CASSIGQQNTEAFF.

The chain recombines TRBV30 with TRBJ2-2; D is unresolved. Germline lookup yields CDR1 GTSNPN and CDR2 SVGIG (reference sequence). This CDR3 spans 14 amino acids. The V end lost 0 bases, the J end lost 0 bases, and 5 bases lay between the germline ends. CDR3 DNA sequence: TGTGCCTGGAGTGTACTATCGAACACCGGGGAGCTGTTTTTT. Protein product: CAWSVLSNTGELFF.

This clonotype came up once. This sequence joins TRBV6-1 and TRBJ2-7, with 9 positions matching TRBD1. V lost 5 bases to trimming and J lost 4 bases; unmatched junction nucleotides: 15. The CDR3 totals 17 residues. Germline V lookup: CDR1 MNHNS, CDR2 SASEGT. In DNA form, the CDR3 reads TGTGCCAGCAGTAAATCGGGACAGGGCAGGAGTTATTACGAGCAGTACTTC. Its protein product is CASSKSGQGRSYYEQYF.

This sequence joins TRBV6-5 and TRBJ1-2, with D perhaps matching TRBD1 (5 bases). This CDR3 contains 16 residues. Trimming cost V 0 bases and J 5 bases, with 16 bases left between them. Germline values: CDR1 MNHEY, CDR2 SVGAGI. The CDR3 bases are TGTGCCAGCAGTTACTCGCGACAGCGATTCGGGTATGGCTACACCTTC. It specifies CASSYSRQRFGYGYTF.

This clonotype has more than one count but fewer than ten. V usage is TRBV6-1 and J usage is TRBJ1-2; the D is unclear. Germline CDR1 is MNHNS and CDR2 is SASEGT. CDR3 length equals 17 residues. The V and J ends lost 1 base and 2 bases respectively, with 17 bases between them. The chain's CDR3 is CASSEVLAGRGNYGYTF. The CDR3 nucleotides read TGTGCCAGCAGTGAAGTATTGGCGGGGAGAGGAAACTATGGCTACACCTTC.

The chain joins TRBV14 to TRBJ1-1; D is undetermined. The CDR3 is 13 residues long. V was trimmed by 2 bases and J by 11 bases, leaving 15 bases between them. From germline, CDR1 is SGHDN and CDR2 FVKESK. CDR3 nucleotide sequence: TGTGCCAGCAGCCAACGTCGGTCCCGGGATGCTTTCTTT. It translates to CASSQRRSRDAFF.

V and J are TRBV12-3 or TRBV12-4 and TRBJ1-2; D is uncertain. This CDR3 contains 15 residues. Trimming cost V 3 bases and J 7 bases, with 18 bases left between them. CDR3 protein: CASSLREDLSGGYTF. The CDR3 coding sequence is TGTGCCAGCAGTTTGCGGGAGGACCTTTCCGGTGGCTACACCTTC.

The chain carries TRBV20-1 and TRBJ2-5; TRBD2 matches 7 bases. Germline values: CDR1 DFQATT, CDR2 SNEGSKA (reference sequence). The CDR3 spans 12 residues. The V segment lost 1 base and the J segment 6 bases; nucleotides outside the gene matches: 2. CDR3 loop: CSARAGGQTQYF. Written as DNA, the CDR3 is TGCAGTGCTAGAGCGGGGGGACAGACCCAGTACTTC.

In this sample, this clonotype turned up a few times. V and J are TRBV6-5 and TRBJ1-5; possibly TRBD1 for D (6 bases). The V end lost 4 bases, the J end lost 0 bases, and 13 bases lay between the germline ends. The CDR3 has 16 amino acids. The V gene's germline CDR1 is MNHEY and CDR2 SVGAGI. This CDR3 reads CASSFKQGFSNQPQHF. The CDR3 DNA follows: TGTGCCAGCAGTTTTAAACAGGGTTTTAGCAATCAGCCCCAGCATTTT.

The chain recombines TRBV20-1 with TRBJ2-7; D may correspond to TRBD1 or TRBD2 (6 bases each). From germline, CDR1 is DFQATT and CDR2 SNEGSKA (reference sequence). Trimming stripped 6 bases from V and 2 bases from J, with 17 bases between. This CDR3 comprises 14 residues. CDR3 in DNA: TGCAGTGCCCCTAAGGAGGGGGGTGCCTACGAGCAGTACTTC. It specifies CSAPKEGGAYEQYF.